The present entry profiles one TCR beta chain with its context. The data were obtained in a study of technical replicates of blood from several donors. The data were produced by immunoSEQ multiplex PCR, yet TCRdb's version contains in-frame clones alone and is incomplete. The sample has about 85,000 clones, roughly 94% seen once. The CDR3 covers 17 residues. CDR1 and CDR2 (germline): SEHNR, FQNEAQ (reference sequence). Trimming took off 5 bases at V and 5 bases at J, with 23 bases between the two ends. The sequenced sample consisted of T cells isolated from PBMCs. V and J are TRBV7-9 and TRBJ2-3; D is perhaps TRBD2 (6 bases). The sequence derives from a human donor in good health. The CDR3 region has the DNA TGTGCCAGCAGCCCCCCCGGGACTTACCGGTTGAAAGATACGCAGTATTTT. It translates to CASSPPGTYRLKDTQYF. The entire variable domain, with the rest obtained from reference TRBV7-9 and TRBJ2-3, is as follows: DTGVSQNPRHKITKRGQNVTFRCDPISEHNRLYWYRQTLGQGPEFLTYFQNEAQLEKSRLLSDRFSAERPKGSFSTLEIQRTEQGDSAMYLCASSPPGTYRLKDTQYFGPGTRLTVL.